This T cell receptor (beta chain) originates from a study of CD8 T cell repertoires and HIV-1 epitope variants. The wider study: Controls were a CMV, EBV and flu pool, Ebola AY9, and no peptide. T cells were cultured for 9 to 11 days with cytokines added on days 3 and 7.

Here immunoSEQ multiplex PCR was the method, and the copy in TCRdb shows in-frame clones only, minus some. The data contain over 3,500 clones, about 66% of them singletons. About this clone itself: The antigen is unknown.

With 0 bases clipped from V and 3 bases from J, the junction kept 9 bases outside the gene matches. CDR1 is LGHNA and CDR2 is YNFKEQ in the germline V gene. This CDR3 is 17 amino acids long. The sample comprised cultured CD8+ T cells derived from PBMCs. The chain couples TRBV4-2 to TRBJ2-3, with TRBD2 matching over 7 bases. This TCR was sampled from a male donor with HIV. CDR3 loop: CASSQDVSGGPTDTQYF. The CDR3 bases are TGTGCCAGCAGCCAAGATGTTTCGGGGGGACCAACAGATACGCAGTATTTT.